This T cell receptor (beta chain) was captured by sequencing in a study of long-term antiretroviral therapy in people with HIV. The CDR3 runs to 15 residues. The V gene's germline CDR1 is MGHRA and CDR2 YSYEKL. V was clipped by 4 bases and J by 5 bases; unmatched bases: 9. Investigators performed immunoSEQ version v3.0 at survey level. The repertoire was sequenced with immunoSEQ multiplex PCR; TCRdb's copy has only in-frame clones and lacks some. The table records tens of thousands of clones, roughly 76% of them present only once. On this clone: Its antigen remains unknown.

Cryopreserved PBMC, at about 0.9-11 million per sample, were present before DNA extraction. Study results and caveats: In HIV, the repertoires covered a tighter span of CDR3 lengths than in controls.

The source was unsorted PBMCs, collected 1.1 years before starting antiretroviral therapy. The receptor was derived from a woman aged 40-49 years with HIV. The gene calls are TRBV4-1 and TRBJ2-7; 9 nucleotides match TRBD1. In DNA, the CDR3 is TGCGCCAGCAGCCTAGAAGACAGGGGGTTACACGAGCAGTACTTC. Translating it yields CASSLEDRGLHEQYF.